The T cell receptor (beta chain) described here comes from a study of T-cell reconstitution after alpha-beta-depleted transplantation in children. This clonotype was recorded at least ten times. The TCRbeta library incorporated unique molecular identifiers. TCRdb re-called the PCR reads through MiXCR, storing one row per CDR3 protein. The profile covers more than 200,000 distinct CDR3 sequences, with approximately 8.4% appearing a single time and about a third taken by the ten largest. Germline V gives CDR1 MDHEN, CDR2 SYDVKM. The CDR3 runs 15 residues. Trimming cost V 7 bases and J 4 bases; bases outside gene matches: 7.

The genes are TRBV28 and TRBJ2-3; TRBD1 matches 11 bases. The sample consisted of PBMCs, mostly from graft donor cells, taken 360 days after TCRalphabeta/CD19-depleted stem cell transplant. The receptor comes from a male patient under 10 years old who had a stem cell transplant for acute myeloid leukemia, so the T cells may come from the graft donor. The CDR3 loop is CASTVGTGGSDTQYF. The CDR3 DNA follows: TGTGCCAGCACGGTCGGGACAGGGGGTTCAGATACGCAGTATTTT.